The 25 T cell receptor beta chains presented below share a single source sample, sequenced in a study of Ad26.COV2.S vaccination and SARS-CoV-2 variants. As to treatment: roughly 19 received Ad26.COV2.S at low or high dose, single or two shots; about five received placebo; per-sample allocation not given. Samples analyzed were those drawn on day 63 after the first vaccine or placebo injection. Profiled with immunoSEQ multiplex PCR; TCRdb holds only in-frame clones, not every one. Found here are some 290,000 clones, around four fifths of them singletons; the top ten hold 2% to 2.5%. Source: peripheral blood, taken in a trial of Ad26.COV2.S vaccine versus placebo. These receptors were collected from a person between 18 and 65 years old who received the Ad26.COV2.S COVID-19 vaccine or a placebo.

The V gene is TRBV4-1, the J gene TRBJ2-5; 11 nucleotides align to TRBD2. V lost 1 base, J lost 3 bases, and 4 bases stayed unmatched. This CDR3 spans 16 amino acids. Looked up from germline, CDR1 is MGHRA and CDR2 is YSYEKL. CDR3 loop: CASSQVKLAGEETQYF. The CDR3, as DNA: TGCGCCAGCAGCCAAGTAAAACTAGCGGGGGAAGAGACCCAGTACTTC.

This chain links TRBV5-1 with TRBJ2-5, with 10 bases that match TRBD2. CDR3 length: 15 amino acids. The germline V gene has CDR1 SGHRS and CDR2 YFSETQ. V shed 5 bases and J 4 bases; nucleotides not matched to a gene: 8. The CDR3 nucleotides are TGCGCCAGCAGAGACCTCTCTAGCGGGGGAGAGACCCAGTACTTC. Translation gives CASRDLSSGGETQYF.

The CDR3 nucleotides are TGCGCCAGCCGGGGCGGTGACACCTACGAGCAGTACTTC. It is translated as CASRGGDTYEQYF. V gene TRBV5-1 combines with J gene TRBJ2-7, with D possibly being TRBD1 or TRBD2 (5 bases each). Looked up from germline, CDR1 is SGHRS and CDR2 is YFSETQ. V was shortened by 7 bases and J by 2 bases, with 13 bases between the two germline ends. The CDR3 has 13 residues.

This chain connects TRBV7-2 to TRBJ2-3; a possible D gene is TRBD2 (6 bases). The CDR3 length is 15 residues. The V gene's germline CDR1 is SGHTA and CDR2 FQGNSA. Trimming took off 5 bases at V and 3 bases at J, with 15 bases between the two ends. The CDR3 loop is CASSAGTPETDTQYF. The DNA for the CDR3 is TGTGCCAGCAGCGCCGGGACTCCCGAAACAGATACGCAGTATTTT.

The CDR3 DNA reads as TGTGCCAGCAGCCGCGGCAGAAACTATGGCTACACCTTC. It translates to CASSRGRNYGYTF. The rearrangement joins TRBV5-6 to TRBJ1-2; D unclear. Trimming stripped 4 bases from V and 2 bases from J, with 9 bases between. Per the germline V gene, CDR1 is SGHDT and CDR2 is YYEEEE. This CDR3 region has 13 residues.

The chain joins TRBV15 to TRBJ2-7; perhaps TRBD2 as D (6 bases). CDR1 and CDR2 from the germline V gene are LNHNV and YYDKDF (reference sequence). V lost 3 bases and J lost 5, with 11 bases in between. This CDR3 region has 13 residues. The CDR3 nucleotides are TGTGCCACCAGCAGGGAACGGAGGGACGAGCAGTACTTC. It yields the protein CATSRERRDEQYF.

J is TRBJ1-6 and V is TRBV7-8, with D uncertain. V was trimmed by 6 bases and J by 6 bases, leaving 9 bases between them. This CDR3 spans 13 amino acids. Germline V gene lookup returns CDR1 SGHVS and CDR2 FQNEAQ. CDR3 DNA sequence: TGTGCCAGCAGGGGGAGCCCTAATTCACCCCTCCACTTT. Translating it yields CASRGSPNSPLHF. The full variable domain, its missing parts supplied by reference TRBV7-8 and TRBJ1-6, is GAGVSQSPRYKVAKRGQDVALRCDPISGHVSLFWYQQALGQGPEFLTYFQNEAQLDKSGLPSDRFFAERPEGSVSTLKIQRTQQEDSAVYLCASRGSPNSPLHFGNGTRLTVT.

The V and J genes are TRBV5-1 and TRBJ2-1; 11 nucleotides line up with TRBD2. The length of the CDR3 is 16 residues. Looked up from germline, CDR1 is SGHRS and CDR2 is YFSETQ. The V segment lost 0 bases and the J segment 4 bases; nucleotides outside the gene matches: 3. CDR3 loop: CASSLEGTSGYNEQFF. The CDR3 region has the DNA TGCGCCAGCAGCTTGGAAGGGACTAGCGGTTACAATGAGCAGTTCTTC.

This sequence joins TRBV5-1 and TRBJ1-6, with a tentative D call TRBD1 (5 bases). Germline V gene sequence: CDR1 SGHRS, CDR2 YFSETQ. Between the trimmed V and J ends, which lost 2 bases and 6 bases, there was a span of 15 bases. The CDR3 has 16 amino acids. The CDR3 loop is CASSLVGAGTNSPLHF. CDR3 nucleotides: TGCGCCAGCAGCTTAGTAGGGGCCGGTACTAATTCACCCCTCCACTTT.

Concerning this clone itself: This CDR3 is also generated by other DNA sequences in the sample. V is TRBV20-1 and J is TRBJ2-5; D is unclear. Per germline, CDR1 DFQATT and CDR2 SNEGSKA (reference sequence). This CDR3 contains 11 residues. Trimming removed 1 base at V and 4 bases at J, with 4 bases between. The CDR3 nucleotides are TGCAGTGCTAGAGTCGGAGAGACCCAGTACTTC. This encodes CSARVGETQYF.

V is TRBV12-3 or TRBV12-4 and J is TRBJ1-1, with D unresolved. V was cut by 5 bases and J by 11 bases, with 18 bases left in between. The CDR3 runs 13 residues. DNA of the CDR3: TGTGCCAGCAGTCTCCGGCCACAGCAGGTGGCTTTCTTT. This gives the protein CASSLRPQQVAFF.

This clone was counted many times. CDR3 region: CASSYRQGKYNEQFF. The CDR3 coding sequence is TGTGCCAGCAGTTACCGACAGGGGAAGTACAATGAGCAGTTCTTC. The chain joins TRBV6-2 or TRBV6-3 to TRBJ2-1; TRBD1 aligns across 8 bases. V shed 2 bases and J 4 bases; nucleotides not matched to a gene: 4. Germline V lookup: CDR1 MNHEY, CDR2 SVGEGT. This CDR3 comprises 15 residues.

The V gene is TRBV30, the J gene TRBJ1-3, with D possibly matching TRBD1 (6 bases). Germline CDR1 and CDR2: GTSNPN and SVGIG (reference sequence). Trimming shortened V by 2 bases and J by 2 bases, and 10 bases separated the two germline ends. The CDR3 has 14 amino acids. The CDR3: CAWSRGSPGNTIYF. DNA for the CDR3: TGTGCCTGGAGTAGGGGGAGCCCTGGAAACACCATATATTTT.

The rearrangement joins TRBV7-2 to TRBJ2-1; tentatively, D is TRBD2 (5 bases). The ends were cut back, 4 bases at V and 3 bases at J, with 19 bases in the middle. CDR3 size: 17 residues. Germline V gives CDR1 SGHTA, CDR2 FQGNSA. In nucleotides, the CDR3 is TGTGCCAGCAGCTACCCGCTAGGACTGCGGAGCTACAATGAGCAGTTCTTC. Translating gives CASSYPLGLRSYNEQFF.

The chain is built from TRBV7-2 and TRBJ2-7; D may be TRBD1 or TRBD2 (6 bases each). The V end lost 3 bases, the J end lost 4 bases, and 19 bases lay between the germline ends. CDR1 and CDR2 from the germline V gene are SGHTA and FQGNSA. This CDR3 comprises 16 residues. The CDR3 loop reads CASSLDGGGTPYEQYF. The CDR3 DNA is TGTGCCAGCAGCTTGGATGGAGGGGGGACCCCTTACGAGCAGTACTTC. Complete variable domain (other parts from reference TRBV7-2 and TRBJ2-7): GAGVSQSPSNKVTEKGKDVELRCDPISGHTALYWYRQSLGQGLEFLIYFQGNSAPDKSGLPSDRFSAERTGGSVSTLTIQRTQQEDSAVYLCASSLDGGGTPYEQYFGPGTRLTVT.

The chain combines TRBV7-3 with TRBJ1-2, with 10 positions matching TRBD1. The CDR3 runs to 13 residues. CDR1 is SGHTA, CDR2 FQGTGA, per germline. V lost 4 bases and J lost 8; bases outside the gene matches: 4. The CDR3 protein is CASSSGTGAGYTF. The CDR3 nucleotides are TGTGCCAGCAGCTCGGGGACAGGGGCCGGCTACACCTTC.

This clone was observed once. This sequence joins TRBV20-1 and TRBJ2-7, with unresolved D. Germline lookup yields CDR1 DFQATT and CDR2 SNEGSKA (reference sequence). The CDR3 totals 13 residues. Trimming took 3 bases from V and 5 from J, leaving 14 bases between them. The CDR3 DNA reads TGCAGTGCTAGTGGCCTCGGACCTGACGAGCAGTACTTC. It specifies CSASGLGPDEQYF.

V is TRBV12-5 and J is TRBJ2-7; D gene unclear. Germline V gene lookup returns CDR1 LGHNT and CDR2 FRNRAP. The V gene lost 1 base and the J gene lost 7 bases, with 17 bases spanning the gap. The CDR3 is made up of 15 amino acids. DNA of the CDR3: TGTGCTAGTGGTTTGGCAAACGGGCTCCTGGGGGAGCAGTACTTC. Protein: CASGLANGLLGEQYF.

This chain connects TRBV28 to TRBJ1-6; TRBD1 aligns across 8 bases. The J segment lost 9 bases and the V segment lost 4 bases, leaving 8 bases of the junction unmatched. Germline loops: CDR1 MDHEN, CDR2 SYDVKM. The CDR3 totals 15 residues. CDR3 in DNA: TGTGCCAGCAGTTCCCCCGGGACAGGCCCTTCACCCCTCCACTTT. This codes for CASSSPGTGPSPLHF.

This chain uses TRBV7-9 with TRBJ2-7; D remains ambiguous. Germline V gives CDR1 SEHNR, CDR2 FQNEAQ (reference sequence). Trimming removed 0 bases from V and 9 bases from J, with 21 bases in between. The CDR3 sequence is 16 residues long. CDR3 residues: CASSLALRKSENRQYF. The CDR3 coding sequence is TGTGCCAGCAGCTTAGCGCTGAGGAAGTCGGAGAACAGGCAGTACTTC.

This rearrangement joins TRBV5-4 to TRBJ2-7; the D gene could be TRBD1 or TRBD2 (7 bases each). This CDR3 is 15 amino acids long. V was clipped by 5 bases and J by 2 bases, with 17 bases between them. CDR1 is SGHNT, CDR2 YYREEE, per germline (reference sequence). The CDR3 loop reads CASSFRGGPPYEQYF. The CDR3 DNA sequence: TGTGCCAGCAGTTTCAGGGGGGGTCCCCCCTACGAGCAGTACTTC.

The CDR3 region has the DNA TGTGCCACCAGCACAGGGGACGGAAAGACAGATACGCAGTATTTT. It codes for CATSTGDGKTDTQYF. The chain joins TRBV15 to TRBJ2-3; D may be TRBD1 (6 bases). The CDR3 is 15 residues long. Germline CDR1 LNHNV, CDR2 YYDKDF (reference sequence). Trimming removed 4 bases at V and 3 bases at J, with 14 bases between.

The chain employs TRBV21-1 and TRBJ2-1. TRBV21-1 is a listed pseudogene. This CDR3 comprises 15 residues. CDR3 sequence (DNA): TGTGCCAGCAGCAAATGGACGGGGCTAAGCAATGAGCAGTTCTTC. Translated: CASSKWTGLSNEQFF.

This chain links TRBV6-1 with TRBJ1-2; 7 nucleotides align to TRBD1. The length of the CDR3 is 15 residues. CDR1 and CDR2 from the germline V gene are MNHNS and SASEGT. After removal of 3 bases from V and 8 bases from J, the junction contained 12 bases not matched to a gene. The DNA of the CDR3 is TGTGCCAGCAGTGAGGCGGGACAGACTTCGAAGGGCTACACCTTC. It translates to CASSEAGQTSKGYTF.

Written as DNA, the CDR3 is TGTGCCAGCAGCCCCAGGGGTCAGGTTGCAGATACGCAGTATTTT. Its translation is CASSPRGQVADTQYF. The chain is built from TRBV11-2 and TRBJ2-3; D is possibly TRBD1 (6 bases). Germline CDR1 and CDR2: SGHAT and FQNNGV. Trimming cost V 5 bases and J 4 bases, with 16 bases left between them. This CDR3 region has 15 residues.